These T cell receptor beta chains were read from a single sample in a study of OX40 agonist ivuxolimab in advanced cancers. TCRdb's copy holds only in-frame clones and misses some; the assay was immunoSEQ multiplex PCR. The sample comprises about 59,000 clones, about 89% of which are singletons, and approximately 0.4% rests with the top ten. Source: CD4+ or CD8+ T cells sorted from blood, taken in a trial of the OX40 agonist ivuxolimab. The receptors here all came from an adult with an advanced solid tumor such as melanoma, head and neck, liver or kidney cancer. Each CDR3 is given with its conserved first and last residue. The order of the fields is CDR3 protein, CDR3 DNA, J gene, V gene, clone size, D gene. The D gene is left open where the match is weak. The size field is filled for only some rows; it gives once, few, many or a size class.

CDR3: CATRPAPGTANTEAFF; DNA: TGTGCCACCAGACCCGCCCCCGGGACGGCGAACACTGAAGCTTTCTTT; J: TRBJ1-1; V: TRBV15; size: once; D: .
CDR3: CASRAWGQANQPQHF; DNA: TGTGCCAGTAGGGCCTGGGGACAGGCTAATCAGCCCCAGCATTTT; J: TRBJ1-5; V: TRBV19; size: .; D: TRBD1
CDR3: CASSSGDSYNEQFF; DNA: TGTGCCAGCTCTTCGGGGGACTCCTACAATGAGCAGTTCTTC; J: TRBJ2-1; V: TRBV27; size: .; D: .
CDR3: CASSQDSDRAFYGYTF; DNA: TGCGCCAGCAGCCAAGACTCAGACAGGGCTTTCTATGGCTACACCTTC; J: TRBJ1-2; V: TRBV4-1; size: .; D: TRBD1
CDR3: CAAGQGLREQFF; DNA: TGTGCCGCGGGACAGGGACTACGGGAGCAGTTCTTC; J: TRBJ2-1; V: TRBV10-3; size: .; D: TRBD1
CDR3: CASRPRRAVTNEKLFF; DNA: TGTGCCAGCAGACCCCGGAGGGCAGTGACTAATGAAAAACTGTTTTTT; J: TRBJ1-4; V: TRBV7-8; size: .; D: .
CDR3: CSGGALIGEQYF; DNA: TGCAGCGGGGGCGCCCTCATAGGGGAGCAGTACTTC; J: TRBJ2-7; V: TRBV29-1; size: .; D: .
CDR3: CASSLDTGRFF; DNA: TGTGCCAGCAGCTTAGACACAGGCCGTTTCTTC; J: TRBJ2-1; V: TRBV28; size: .; D: .
CDR3: CASSLDPGTQETQYF; DNA: TGCGCCAGCAGCTTGGATCCCGGGACCCAAGAGACCCAGTACTTC; J: TRBJ2-5; V: TRBV5-1; size: .; D: .
CDR3: CASSYSGGRASNEQFF; DNA: TGTGCCAGCAGTTACTCCGGGGGGAGGGCCTCCAATGAGCAGTTCTTC; J: TRBJ2-1; V: TRBV6-5; size: .; D: TRBD2
CDR3: CASSPRTSTDTQYF; DNA: TGCGCCAGCAGCCCCAGGACTAGCACAGATACGCAGTATTTT; J: TRBJ2-3; V: TRBV5-1; size: .; D: .
CDR3: CASSPKLGTGKGNEQFF; DNA: TGTGCCAGCAGCCCTAAGCTAGGGACAGGGAAAGGGAATGAGCAGTTCTTC; J: TRBJ2-1; V: TRBV7-9; size: .; D: TRBD1
CDR3: CASSYPTAGSYEQYF; DNA: TGTGCCAGCAGTTACCCCACCGCGGGCTCCTACGAGCAGTACTTC; J: TRBJ2-7; V: TRBV6-6; size: .; D: .
CDR3: CASSTTGKGNTIYF; DNA: TGTGCCAGCAGCACGACAGGGAAGGGAAACACCATATATTTT; J: TRBJ1-3; V: TRBV7-9; size: .; D: TRBD1
CDR3: CASSLLLGQGSEQYF; DNA: TGTGCCAGCAGTCTACTTCTGGGACAGGGTAGCGAGCAGTACTTC; J: TRBJ2-7; V: TRBV27; size: few; D: TRBD1
CDR3: CASFGTSADNEQFF; DNA: TGTGCCAGCTTCGGGACTAGCGCGGACAATGAGCAGTTCTTC; J: TRBJ2-1; V: TRBV18; size: .; D: TRBD2
CDR3: CASSPQASNQPQHF; DNA: TGTGCCAGCAGCCCACAGGCCAGCAATCAGCCCCAGCATTTT; J: TRBJ1-5; V: TRBV7-2; size: .; D: .
CDR3: CASTLQSNQPQHF; DNA: TGTGCCAGCACCTTACAAAGCAATCAGCCCCAGCATTTT; J: TRBJ1-5; V: TRBV6-6; size: .; D: .
CDR3: CASSGTGRGTGELFF; DNA: TGCGCCAGCAGTGGGACAGGGAGAGGAACCGGGGAGCTGTTTTTT; J: TRBJ2-2; V: TRBV10-1; size: .; D: TRBD1
CDR3: CASRRTGGFEKLFF; DNA: TGTGCCAGCAGGCGGACAGGGGGCTTTGAAAAACTGTTTTTT; J: TRBJ1-4; V: TRBV6-5; size: .; D: TRBD1
CDR3: CASSPSRGSTDTQYF; DNA: TGTGCCAGCAGCCCCTCCAGGGGTAGCACAGATACGCAGTATTTT; J: TRBJ2-3; V: TRBV7-7; size: .; D: .
CDR3: CASSRNTGLWGYTF; DNA: TGTGCCAGCAGTCGAAATACAGGGCTTTGGGGCTACACCTTC; J: TRBJ1-2; V: TRBV6-4; size: .; D: .
CDR3: CASSVATGSYEQYF; DNA: TGTGCCAGCAGCGTAGCTACAGGATCCTACGAGCAGTACTTC; J: TRBJ2-7; V: TRBV9; size: once; D: .
CDR3: CASSLDLYTGELFF; DNA: TGTGCCAGCAGTTTAGATCTCTACACCGGGGAGCTGTTTTTT; J: TRBJ2-2; V: TRBV27; size: few; D: .
CDR3: CASSLQGGSTDTQYF; DNA: TGCGCCAGCAGCTTACAGGGGGGTAGCACAGATACGCAGTATTTT; J: TRBJ2-3; V: TRBV5-1; size: .; D: TRBD1
CDR3: CSVVFGNQPQHF; DNA: TGCAGCGTTGTTTTTGGAAATCAGCCCCAGCATTTT; J: TRBJ1-5; V: TRBV29-1; size: medium-sized; D: .
CDR3: CASSVGLYEKLFF; DNA: TGTGCCAGCAGCGTAGGCCTGTATGAAAAACTGTTTTTT; J: TRBJ1-4; V: TRBV9; size: .; D: .
CDR3: CAWSVHGTSTGAFF; DNA: TGTGCCTGGAGTGTCCACGGGACTTCCACTGGTGCTTTCTTT; J: TRBJ1-1; V: TRBV30; size: .; D: .
CDR3: CASSLNSQETQYF; DNA: TGTGCCAGCTCACTGAACTCCCAAGAGACCCAGTACTTC; J: TRBJ2-5; V: TRBV18; size: .; D: .
CDR3: CASRNGQGAVGRKLFF; DNA: TGTGCCAGCAGGAATGGACAGGGGGCGGTAGGAAGGAAACTGTTTTTT; J: TRBJ1-4; V: TRBV2; size: once; D: TRBD1
CDR3: CASSYQLRDIEQYF; DNA: TGCGCCAGCAGCTACCAACTCCGGGACATCGAGCAGTACTTC; J: TRBJ2-7; V: TRBV5-1; size: .; D: .
CDR3: CASSSRWAGYEQYF; DNA: TGTGCCAGCAGCAGCCGGTGGGCGGGCTACGAGCAGTACTTC; J: TRBJ2-7; V: TRBV11-2; size: .; D: .
CDR3: CASTDRKPLGELFF; DNA: TGTGCCAGCACGGACAGAAAACCCCTCGGGGAGCTGTTTTTT; J: TRBJ2-2; V: TRBV6-6; size: .; D: .
CDR3: CASSLDRVGSEKLFF; DNA: TGTGCCAGTAGCCTCGACAGGGTCGGGTCTGAAAAACTGTTTTTT; J: TRBJ1-4; V: TRBV19; size: .; D: TRBD1
CDR3: CASSEPGQGADGYTF; DNA: TGTGCCAGCAGTGAACCTGGACAGGGCGCAGATGGCTACACCTTC; J: TRBJ1-2; V: TRBV6-1; size: .; D: TRBD1
CDR3: CASSQDGRTQYF; DNA: TGCGCCAGCAGCCAAGATGGGCGGACCCAGTACTTC; J: TRBJ2-5; V: TRBV4-1; size: once; D: .
CDR3: CASSFGLAQGTGELFF; DNA: TGCGCCAGCAGCTTCGGACTAGCTCAGGGCACCGGGGAGCTGTTTTTT; J: TRBJ2-2; V: TRBV5-1; size: .; D: TRBD2
CDR3: CASSLIGGLGQETQYF; DNA: TGCGCCAGCAGCTTGATCGGCGGACTAGGCCAAGAGACCCAGTACTTC; J: TRBJ2-5; V: TRBV5-1; size: .; D: TRBD2
CDR3: CATSREDRFNQPQHF; DNA: TGTGCCACCAGCAGAGAGGACAGGTTCAATCAGCCCCAGCATTTT; J: TRBJ1-5; V: TRBV15; size: .; D: TRBD1
CDR3: CAISEGTGFYEQYF; DNA: TGTGCCATCAGTGAGGGGACAGGGTTTTACGAGCAGTACTTC; J: TRBJ2-7; V: TRBV10-3; size: .; D: TRBD1
CDR3: CSVLTVYGYTF; DNA: TGCAGCGTTTTGACAGTTTATGGCTACACCTTC; J: TRBJ1-2; V: TRBV29-1; size: once; D: .
CDR3: CASRWGLAGGQNTYEQYF; DNA: TGTGCCAGCAGGTGGGGACTAGCGGGAGGGCAAAACACCTACGAGCAGTACTTC; J: TRBJ2-7; V: TRBV11-2; size: .; D: TRBD2
CDR3: CAITDSGTAEAFF; DNA: TGTGCCATCACAGACAGCGGAACGGCTGAAGCTTTCTTT; J: TRBJ1-1; V: TRBV10-3; size: .; D: .
CDR3: CASSPPPGTGDYGYTF; DNA: TGTGCCAGCAGTCCACCCCCAGGGACAGGGGACTATGGCTACACCTTC; J: TRBJ1-2; V: TRBV25-1; size: .; D: TRBD1
CDR3: CSARYYNEQFF; DNA: TGCAGTGCCCGTTACTACAATGAGCAGTTCTTC; J: TRBJ2-1; V: TRBV20-1; size: .; D: .
CDR3: CASSPHGQFTGNEQFF; DNA: TGTGCCAGCAGTCCCCACGGACAGTTCACGGGGAATGAGCAGTTCTTC; J: TRBJ2-1; V: TRBV27; size: once; D: .
CDR3: CASSQDPRQADGYTF; DNA: TGTGCCAGCAGCCAAGACCCCAGACAGGCGGATGGCTACACCTTC; J: TRBJ1-2; V: TRBV11-3; size: .; D: .
CDR3: CASSLSVGLPYEQYF; DNA: TGTGCCAGCAGTTTATCGGTGGGACTTCCCTACGAGCAGTACTTC; J: TRBJ2-7; V: TRBV27; size: .; D: .
CDR3: CATSGPGQLNEKLFF; DNA: TGTGCCACCAGCGGACCGGGACAGCTCAATGAAAAACTGTTTTTT; J: TRBJ1-4; V: TRBV15; size: .; D: TRBD1
CDR3: CASRVTGGAEAFF; DNA: TGTGCCAGCAGGGTGACAGGGGGCGCCGAAGCTTTCTTT; J: TRBJ1-1; V: TRBV27; size: .; D: TRBD1
CDR3: CASSETGWGTEAFF; DNA: TGTGCCAGCAGTGAGACAGGGTGGGGTACTGAAGCTTTCTTT; J: TRBJ1-1; V: TRBV2; size: few; D: TRBD1